This T cell receptor (beta chain) derives from a study of blood T cell repertoires in COVID-19. CDR1 LNHDA and CDR2 SQIVND come from the germline V gene (reference sequence). V gave up 5 bases and J gave up 5 bases; unmatched junction bases: 6. The CDR3 runs to 13 residues. Using immunoSEQ multiplex PCR, the repertoire was profiled, and TCRdb retains in-frame clones only, with some absent. The sample has around 20,000 clones, roughly four fifths seen once. The clonotype was recovered from a human donor in a cohort sampled during active or convalescent COVID-19. The rearrangement links TRBV19 to TRBJ2-7; 7 positions match TRBD2. The sequenced sample was peripheral blood. The CDR3 sequence: CASSWEGLDEQYF. For the CDR3, the DNA is TGTGCCAGTAGTTGGGAGGGATTGGACGAGCAGTACTTC.